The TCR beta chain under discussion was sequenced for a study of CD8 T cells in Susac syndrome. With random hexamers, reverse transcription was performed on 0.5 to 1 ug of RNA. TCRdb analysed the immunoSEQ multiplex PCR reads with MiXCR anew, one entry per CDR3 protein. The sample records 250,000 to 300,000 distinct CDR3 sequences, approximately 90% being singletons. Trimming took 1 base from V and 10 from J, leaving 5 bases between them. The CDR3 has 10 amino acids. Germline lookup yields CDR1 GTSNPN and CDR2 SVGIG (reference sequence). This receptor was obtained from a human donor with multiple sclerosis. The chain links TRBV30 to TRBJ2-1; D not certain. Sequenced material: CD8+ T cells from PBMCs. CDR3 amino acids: CAWSAGEQFF. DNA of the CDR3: TGTGCCTGGAGTGCCGGCGAGCAGTTCTTC.